The 18 T cell receptor beta chains listed next were all sequenced from one sample in a study. TCRdb reanalysed the RT-PCR reads using MiXCR and keeps one entry per CDR3 protein. The table lists approximately 720,000 distinct CDR3 sequences, approximately 15% of them singletons, with just over 3.5% in the top ten. Sequenced input: memory CD4+ T cells from blood. The receptor source for this set is a female donor in good health, serving as a healthy control.

The chain uses TRBV3-1 and TRBJ1-4; D is uncertain. CDR3 length: 15 amino acids. In germline, CDR1 is LGHDT, CDR2 YNNKEL (reference sequence). Trimming left V 4 bases short and J 8 bases short, with 17 bases between. CDR3 DNA sequence: TGTGCCAGCAGCCCTGGGGATGCCCATCGAGAAAAACTGTTTTTT. Its protein product is CASSPGDAHREKLFF.

This chain uses TRBV6-2 or TRBV6-3 with TRBJ1-3, with D perhaps TRBD1 (5 bases). The CDR3 spans 15 residues. Trimming pared 6 bases from V and 3 bases from J, leaving 15 bases between. Looked up from germline, CDR1 is MNHEY and CDR2 is SVGEGT. CDR3 sequence reads: CASRQGGDSGNTIYF. The CDR3 bases are TGTGCCAGCAGACAAGGTGGCGACAGTGGAAACACCATATATTTT.

The chain carries TRBV25-1 and TRBJ2-3, with D perhaps matching TRBD2 (6 bases). This CDR3 has 14 residues. Looked up from germline, CDR1 is MGHDK and CDR2 is SYGVNS. Trimming pared 5 bases from V and 2 bases from J, leaving 11 bases between. Here the CDR3 reads CASSRGGNTDTQYF. The CDR3 DNA reads as TGTGCCAGCAGTAGAGGCGGGAACACAGATACGCAGTATTTT.

This sequence joins TRBV15 and TRBJ1-2; no reliable D call. V was clipped by 0 bases and J by 6 bases, with 17 bases between them. The CDR3 totals 16 residues. Germline V lookup: CDR1 LNHNV, CDR2 YYDKDF (reference sequence). The CDR3 loop is CATSREPPLLGDGYTF. The CDR3 nucleotides read TGTGCCACCAGCAGAGAGCCCCCGCTATTGGGCGATGGCTACACCTTC.

V is TRBV28 and J is TRBJ2-1; 8 nucleotides match TRBD2. Losses at the gene ends were 5 bases for V and 4 bases for J; bases not matched to a gene: 7. CDR3 length: 15 amino acids. Germline CDR1 and CDR2: MDHEN and SYDVKM. The CDR3 loop is CASSPGRAIYNEQFF. The DNA of the CDR3 is TGTGCCAGCAGTCCCGGGAGGGCCATATACAATGAGCAGTTCTTC.

At least ten counts were recorded for this clonotype. V and J are TRBV20-1 and TRBJ2-5; the D is unclear. The CDR3 is made up of 15 amino acids. Looked up from germline, CDR1 is DFQATT and CDR2 is SNEGSKA (reference sequence). V was pared by 6 bases and J by 0 bases, with 17 bases between. The CDR3 nucleotides are TGCAGTGCCCCGAGGAACCCTGAACACCAAGAGACCCAGTACTTC. It is translated as CSAPRNPEHQETQYF.

This clonotype was picked up a small number of times. The J gene is TRBJ1-6, the V gene TRBV4-2, with a tentative D call TRBD1 (5 bases). Deletions cut 0 bases from V and 7 bases from J, with 19 bases between. The length of the CDR3 is 18 residues. The germline gives CDR1 LGHNA, CDR2 YNFKEQ. The CDR3 region has the DNA TGTGCCAGCAGCCAAGATGGTCTCGCAGGGAGAGAGAATTCACCCCTCCACTTT. The encoded protein is CASSQDGLAGRENSPLHF.

The rearrangement links TRBV7-2 to TRBJ1-1; 7 bases align to TRBD1. Losses at the gene ends were 1 base for V and 6 bases for J; bases not matched to a gene: 8. Germline V gene lookup returns CDR1 SGHTA and CDR2 FQGNSA. The CDR3 extends over 15 amino acids. The chain's CDR3 is CASSLVNLQGAEAFF. CDR3 coding DNA: TGTGCCAGCAGCTTAGTTAATCTCCAGGGGGCTGAAGCTTTCTTT.

The CDR3 bases are TGTGCCAGCTCCCACGGACAGGGGGTCGAGCAGTACTTC. It encodes CASSHGQGVEQYF. This rearrangement joins TRBV18 to TRBJ2-7, with 10 bases identical to TRBD1. The CDR3 has 13 amino acids. The germline CDR1 and CDR2 sequences are KGHSH and LQKENI. Trimming took 6 bases from V and 6 from J; bases not matched to a gene: 5.

This clonotype was picked up a small number of times. The genes are TRBV20-1 and TRBJ2-7, with D possibly being TRBD1 (5 bases). The CDR3 sequence is 14 residues long. Germline CDR1 reads DFQATT; CDR2 reads SNEGSKA (reference sequence). V shed 6 bases and J shed 3 bases, with 18 bases lying between them. CDR3 amino acids: CSARLGLGNYEQYF. The DNA of the CDR3 is TGCAGTGCCCGGCTGGGGCTTGGTAACTACGAGCAGTACTTC.

This clonotype was recorded a few times. V usage is TRBV12-3 or TRBV12-4 and J usage is TRBJ2-7; D tentatively reads TRBD1 or TRBD2 (5 bases each). This CDR3 spans 15 amino acids. V gave up 2 bases and J gave up 7 bases, with 18 bases separating them. CDR3 DNA: TGTGCCAGCAGTTTATCAGTGGGACGGGGTAGGGAGCAGTACTTC. Translation gives CASSLSVGRGREQYF.

The sample holds one count of this clonotype. The chain carries TRBV7-6 and TRBJ2-2; the match to TRBD1 covers 9 bases. The CDR3 runs 17 residues. J was trimmed by 1 base and V by 2 bases; bases with no gene match: 5. The germline CDR1 and CDR2 sequences are SGHVS and FNYEAQ. The CDR3 reads CASSLFSGQGNTGELFF. The CDR3 DNA sequence: TGTGCCAGCAGCTTATTTTCGGGACAGGGGAACACCGGGGAGCTGTTTTTT.

This clonotype was seen a few times. The chain is built from TRBV11-2 and TRBJ2-7; 8 positions agree with TRBD1. Looked up from germline, CDR1 is SGHAT and CDR2 is FQNNGV. The CDR3 is made up of 15 amino acids. V lost 4 bases, J lost 0 bases, and 5 bases stayed unmatched. This chain's CDR3 is CASSYRTGHSYEQYF. DNA for the CDR3: TGTGCCAGCAGCTACCGGACAGGGCACTCCTACGAGCAGTACTTC.

This clonotype has at least ten counts. The V call is TRBV10-3, the J call TRBJ1-2; no firm D call. V dropped 8 bases and J dropped 2 bases, with 9 bases sitting between them. In germline, CDR1 is ENHRY, CDR2 SYGVKD. CDR3 length: 12 amino acids. The CDR3 region has the DNA TGTGCCATCTCGTTCGAGAACTATGGCTACACCTTC. It codes for CAISFENYGYTF.

There are a few counts of this clonotype. The V call is TRBV5-6, the J call TRBJ1-2; D remains ambiguous. The CDR3 is 14 residues long. V gave up 0 bases and J gave up 4 bases, with 10 bases separating them. Germline loops: CDR1 SGHDT, CDR2 YYEEEE. Here the CDR3 DNA reads TGTGCCAGCAGCTTGGCTCCGGGCACCTATGGCTACACCTTC. Encoded protein: CASSLAPGTYGYTF.

This clonotype was recorded at least ten times. At one boundary the junction diverges from the germline segment, which might be a read error. CDR3 DNA sequence: TGTGCCAGCAGCTCGCTAGCGGGGGGGTACAATGAGCAGTTCTTC. It encodes CASSSLAGGYNEQFF. The chain joins TRBV5-1 to TRBJ2-1; 12 bases agree with TRBD2. The CDR3 consists of 15 residues. The germline V gene has CDR1 SGHRS and CDR2 YFSETQ. Full variable domain (remainder filled in from reference TRBV5-1 and TRBJ2-1): KAGVTQTPRYLIKTRGQQVTLSCSPISGHRSVSWYQQTPGQGLQFLFEYFSETQRNKGNFPGRFSGRQFSNSRSEMNVSTLELGDSALYLCASSSLAGGYNEQFFGPGTRLTVL.

The chain has TRBV20-1 and TRBJ1-1; the D gene is possibly TRBD1 (5 bases). CDR3 size: 14 residues. Deletions cut 4 bases from V and 6 bases from J, with 18 bases between. The germline V gene encodes CDR1 DFQATT and CDR2 SNEGSKA (reference sequence). The CDR3 DNA is TGCAGTGCTAATCACGGGACGGGTATTTCTGAAGCTTTCTTT. Protein sequence: CSANHGTGISEAFF.

The rearrangement joins TRBV20-1 to TRBJ2-2, with TRBD1 matching over 8 bases. Per germline, CDR1 DFQATT and CDR2 SNEGSKA (reference sequence). V dropped 5 bases and J dropped 6; count of bases not matched to a gene: 2. CDR3 length: 12 amino acids. The CDR3 coding sequence is TGCAGTGCTTACAGGGGGTCCGGGGAGCTGTTTTTT. Translating it yields CSAYRGSGELFF.